This T cell receptor (beta chain) comes out of a study of T cell repertoires in cytomegalovirus infection. Study-wide context: Selected CMV epitopes included recently identified HLA-C-restricted ones as well as well-studied HLA-B-restricted ones. A matching HLA type, together with CMV infection, was signaled by public TCR beta signatures.

Study-level points and caveats: Using cumulative public TCR beta family frequency, the authors identified those who carried CMV together with the relevant HLA. Clonotype analysis showed dominance of the ex vivo response by HLA-C-restricted CMV-specific TCR beta clonotypes.

Notes on this clonotype: What it binds is not known. A clone one base away is much larger, so this may be a read error.

This CDR3 has 14 residues. V lost 5 bases and J 5 bases, leaving 15 bases between the germline ends. The germline V gene has CDR1 SGHTA and CDR2 FQGNSA. TCRdb redid the calling of the reads with MiXCR, one entry per CDR3 protein. The sample carries 900,000 to 950,000 distinct CDR3 sequences, around 29% recorded once. The receptor's source is a human donor in good health (CMV status not recorded). Some clones in this sample may be carry-over from other donors' samples. V gene TRBV7-2 combines with J gene TRBJ1-1; D is perhaps TRBD1 (5 bases). The specimen was cultured CD8+ T cells from PBMCs, collected from culture after CMV antigen stimulation. The CDR3 nucleotides read TGTGCCAGCAGCATAACAGGAGCTCGTACTGAAGCTTTCTTT. This translates into CASSITGARTEAFF.